Listed here are 12 T cell receptor beta chains from one sample, sequenced in a study of identical twins. TCRdb passed the 5' RACE reads through MiXCR, listing each CDR3 protein once. Of about 690,000 distinct CDR3 sequences listed, approximately 6% were seen once; the top ten hold 1.5% to 2%. Source material: naive T cells sorted from blood. These receptors were obtained from a young man in good health.

In this sample, this clonotype turned up many times. The chain carries TRBV29-1 and TRBJ1-1, with D hard to call. Trimming removed 4 bases at V and 4 bases at J, with 25 bases between. CDR1 and CDR2 from the germline V gene are SQVTM and ANQGSEA. This CDR3 is built from 17 residues. The CDR3 coding sequence is TGCAGCGTTGTGGAGGCTCGGGCGAGCGGATTCGCCACTGAAGCTTTCTTT. This codes for CSVVEARASGFATEAFF.

The rearrangement uses TRBV11-1 and TRBJ2-3; TRBD2 agrees at 12 bases. Germline CDR1 SGHAT, CDR2 FQDESV (reference sequence). The CDR3 has 21 residues. Germline trimming cut 3 bases from V and 0 bases from J; bases unmatched to any gene: 16. CDR3 residues: CASSLIALGTSGLISTDTQYF. CDR3 nucleotide sequence: TGTGCCAGCAGCTTGATCGCGCTCGGGACTAGCGGGCTCATTAGCACAGATACGCAGTATTTT.

This clonotype came up a few times. The gene calls are TRBV4-2 and TRBJ1-6; D gene unclear. V was cut by 1 base and J by 14 bases, with 9 bases left in between. Germline loops: CDR1 LGHNA, CDR2 YNFKEQ. The CDR3 length is 12 residues. This chain's CDR3 is CASSQGTASLHF. As DNA, the CDR3 is TGTGCCAGCAGCCAAGGAACTGCCTCCCTCCACTTT.

The chain couples TRBV24-1 to TRBJ2-5; unclear D gene. Trimming cost V 1 base and J 2 bases, with 13 bases left between them. Germline-derived CDR1 and CDR2 are KGHDR and SFDVKD. The CDR3 runs 16 residues. CDR3 nucleotide sequence: TGTGCCACCAGTGATTTAGGGCGCGAGGCTCAAGAGACCCAGTACTTC. Translating gives CATSDLGREAQETQYF.

This clonotype was seen only a few times. The V call is TRBV9, the J call TRBJ2-2; D remains unclear. From germline, CDR1 is SGDLS and CDR2 YYNGEE. The V end was cut by 0 bases, the J end by 6 bases, with 6 bases between. The CDR3 is 13 residues long. CDR3 bases: TGTGCCAGCAGCGTAGCTCGGGCCGGGGAGCTGTTTTTT. Amino acid sequence: CASSVARAGELFF.

This clonotype was detected ten times or more. This chain joins TRBV29-1 and TRBJ2-7; tentatively, D is TRBD2 (5 bases). Germline V gene lookup returns CDR1 SQVTM and CDR2 ANQGSEA. V lost 5 bases, J lost 2 bases, and 7 bases lay in between. This CDR3 is built from 11 residues. Here the CDR3 DNA reads TGCAGCGTTAGCGGCGCCTACGAGCAGTACTTC. Protein: CSVSGAYEQYF.

The chain has TRBV6-1 and TRBJ2-5, with 7 bases lining up with TRBD2. There are 14 residues in the CDR3. Trimming at V came to 7 bases and at J to 4 bases, leaving 9 bases not matched to a gene. Germline loops: CDR1 MNHNS, CDR2 SASEGT. CDR3 loop: CASTPLSGAETQYF. DNA for the CDR3: TGTGCCAGCACCCCCCTGAGCGGGGCAGAGACCCAGTACTTC.

The chain carries TRBV12-3 or TRBV12-4 and TRBJ2-1, with 7 bases lining up with TRBD1. This CDR3 is 13 amino acids long. V lost 8 bases and J lost 7; bases outside the gene matches: 8. DNA of the CDR3: TGTGCCAGCGGTCAGGGGGTGCGAAATGAGCAGTTCTTC. Protein: CASGQGVRNEQFF.

This clonotype appeared a few times. The chain employs TRBV5-1 and TRBJ1-1; unclear D gene. Germline loops: CDR1 SGHRS, CDR2 YFSETQ. The CDR3 is 15 amino acids. Between the trimmed V and J ends, which lost 0 bases and 5 bases, there was a span of 14 bases. CDR3 amino acids: CASSLGTPPRTEAFF. The CDR3 DNA sequence: TGCGCCAGCAGCTTGGGGACCCCTCCGAGGACTGAAGCTTTCTTT. The entire variable domain, with the rest obtained from reference TRBV5-1 and TRBJ1-1, is as follows: KAGVTQTPRYLIKTRGQQVTLSCSPISGHRSVSWYQQTPGQGLQFLFEYFSETQRNKGNFPGRFSGRQFSNSRSEMNVSTLELGDSALYLCASSLGTPPRTEAFFGQGTRLTVV.

The table lists this clonotype with many counts. The chain has TRBV7-2 and TRBJ1-1; no reliable D call. Trimming cost V 1 base and J 0 bases, with 12 bases left between them. This CDR3 contains 16 residues. Per the germline V gene, CDR1 is SGHTA and CDR2 is FQGNSA. The CDR3 sequence: CASSLGSTDLNTEAFF. As DNA, the CDR3 is TGTGCCAGCAGCTTAGGGTCCACAGACTTGAACACTGAAGCTTTCTTT. The full variable domain, completed using reference TRBV7-2 and TRBJ1-1, is GAGVSQSPSNKVTEKGKDVELRCDPISGHTALYWYRQSLGQGLEFLIYFQGNSAPDKSGLPSDRFSAERTGGSVSTLTIQRTQQEDSAVYLCASSLGSTDLNTEAFFGQGTRLTVV.

As regards this clonotype: This may stem from a read error, because a much larger clone lies one nucleotide away. The rearrangement uses TRBV7-2 and TRBJ2-3, with D tentatively TRBD1 (6 bases). Germline V gives CDR1 SGHTA, CDR2 FQGNSA. The CDR3 extends over 16 amino acids. This chain's CDR3 is CVSSKTWGRSTDTQYF. CDR3 DNA: TGTGTCAGCAGCAAAACCTGGGGGCGGAGTACAGATACGCAGTATTTT.

In its sample, this clonotype was seen many times. V and J are TRBV29-1 and TRBJ2-1, with TRBD1 matching over 7 bases. The V gene's germline CDR1 is SQVTM and CDR2 ANQGSEA. V was pared by 6 bases and J by 1 base, with 3 bases of the junction left unmatched. CDR3 length: 13 residues. Here the CDR3 DNA reads TGCAGCGTACTGACAGGGTCCTACAATGAGCAGTTCTTC. Amino acids: CSVLTGSYNEQFF.